Each of the 13 T cell receptor beta chains below was sequenced from the same sample in a study of shared clonotypes between healthy human individuals. The method was immunoSEQ multiplex PCR; TCRdb's version includes in-frame clones alone and lacks a portion of them. Of roughly 1,500,000 clones in the sample, roughly 98.5% were seen once. Sequencing was carried out using naive CD4+ T cells sorted from blood. Subset denoted: CD45RA+ positively selected. The receptors were sampled from a man aged 25 to 40 in good health.

The V gene is TRBV2, the J gene TRBJ1-2; D not resolved. The CDR3 is 14 amino acids. The V gene's germline CDR1 is SNHLY and CDR2 FYNNEI. V lost 3 bases and J lost 2, with 10 bases in between. The CDR3 bases are TGTGCCAGCAGTGACGGCCTTGGGAACTATGGCTACACCTTC. Its protein product is CASSDGLGNYGYTF.

The rearrangement uses TRBV6-5 and TRBJ2-7, with D possibly TRBD2 on 5 matching bases. Germline V gene sequence: CDR1 MNHEY, CDR2 SVGAGI. V was trimmed by 6 bases and J by 7 bases, leaving 22 bases between them. The CDR3 spans 15 residues. The CDR3 protein is CASSLGVDQWGEQYF. The CDR3 DNA reads as TGTGCCAGCAGCCTCGGGGTAGATCAGTGGGGAGAGCAGTACTTC.

The chain couples TRBV5-1 to TRBJ2-5, with D possibly TRBD2 on 7 matching bases. The CDR3 has 17 residues. CDR1 SGHRS and CDR2 YFSETQ come from the germline V gene. Trimming pared 0 bases from V and 1 base from J, leaving 16 bases between. The CDR3 spells CASSLGTGGHIQETQYF. CDR3 coding DNA: TGCGCCAGCAGCTTGGGCACCGGGGGGCATATCCAAGAGACCCAGTACTTC.

The rearrangement links TRBV9 to TRBJ2-3, with 10 bases aligning to TRBD2. Germline assignment: CDR1 SGDLS and CDR2 YYNGEE. The CDR3 has 15 residues. Trimming cost V 0 bases and J 5 bases; bases outside gene matches: 3. This CDR3 is CASSVELAGRDTQYF. The CDR3 DNA reads TGTGCCAGCAGCGTAGAACTAGCGGGAAGAGATACGCAGTATTTT.

J is TRBJ2-5 and V is TRBV27; 12 bases align to TRBD2. V lost 4 bases to trimming and J lost 10 bases; unmatched junction nucleotides: 4. Germline V gene sequence: CDR1 MNHEY, CDR2 SMNVEV (reference sequence). The CDR3 totals 13 residues. The CDR3 nucleotides read TGTGCCAGCAGTTACAGGACTAGCGGGGACCAGTACTTC. This gives the protein CASSYRTSGDQYF.

The chain links TRBV18 to TRBJ1-1, with a possible D match to TRBD1 (6 bases). The V gene's germline CDR1 is KGHSH and CDR2 LQKENI. V lost 3 bases and J 5 bases, leaving 16 bases between the germline ends. CDR3 length: 15 residues. As DNA, the CDR3 is TGTGCCAGCTCACCCCCGGACAGAGGGACAACTGAAGCTTTCTTT. Translation gives CASSPPDRGTTEAFF. The entire variable domain, with the rest obtained from reference TRBV18 and TRBJ1-1, is as follows: NAGVMQNPRHLVRRRGQEARLRCSPMKGHSHVYWYRQLPEEGLKFMVYLQKENIIDESGMPKERFSAEFPKEGPSILRIQQVVRGDSAAYFCASSPPDRGTTEAFFGQGTRLTVV.

The chain carries TRBV10-3 and TRBJ1-1; D is possibly TRBD1 (5 bases). The CDR3 has 16 residues. Germline assignment: CDR1 ENHRY and CDR2 SYGVKD. V was cut by 3 bases and J by 0 bases, with 14 bases left in between. The CDR3 sequence: CAISDSKQGMNTEAFF. Written as DNA, the CDR3 is TGTGCCATCAGTGACTCCAAGCAGGGTATGAACACTGAAGCTTTCTTT.

The chain joins TRBV5-1 to TRBJ2-5, with TRBD2 identical over 9 bases. This CDR3 contains 14 residues. Germline V lookup: CDR1 SGHRS, CDR2 YFSETQ. The J segment lost 4 bases and the V segment lost 4 bases, leaving 5 bases of the junction unmatched. The DNA for the CDR3 is TGCGCCAGCAGCGATAGCGGGAGTCTAGAGACCCAGTACTTC. This translates into CASSDSGSLETQYF.

A single count supports this clone. The chain carries TRBV7-3 and TRBJ1-1, with 7 bases aligning to TRBD1. CDR1 and CDR2 (germline): SGHTA, FQGTGA. V lost 5 bases to trimming and J lost 4 bases; unmatched junction nucleotides: 10. The CDR3 spans 15 residues. CDR3: CASSRLDRVGTEAFF. The CDR3 DNA reads TGTGCCAGCAGCCGATTAGACAGGGTGGGCACTGAAGCTTTCTTT.

This clone was picked up one time. This chain connects TRBV7-2 to TRBJ1-1, with D tentatively TRBD1 (5 bases). The ends were cut back, 1 base at V and 1 base at J, with 10 bases in the middle. The CDR3 sequence is 15 residues long. The germline gives CDR1 SGHTA, CDR2 FQGNSA. CDR3 residues: CASSLVLTANTEAFF. For the CDR3, the DNA is TGTGCCAGCAGCTTAGTTCTGACAGCGAACACTGAAGCTTTCTTT.

The gene calls are TRBV7-2 and TRBJ1-2; D uncertain. The CDR3 consists of 14 residues. Per germline, CDR1 SGHTA and CDR2 FQGNSA. The V gene lost 5 bases and the J gene lost 6 bases, with 16 bases spanning the gap. CDR3 coding DNA: TGTGCCAGCAGCCGACCGGGGAGGGCCGATGGCTACACCTTC. This codes for CASSRPGRADGYTF.

The chain couples TRBV5-1 to TRBJ2-3; the D gene could be TRBD1 or TRBD2 (5 bases each). Germline lookup yields CDR1 SGHRS and CDR2 YFSETQ. The ends were cut back, 6 bases at V and 2 bases at J, with 13 bases in the middle. The CDR3 contains 14 residues. The DNA of the CDR3 is TGCGCCAGCAACCGGGACCACCCCACAGATACGCAGTATTTT. Translation gives CASNRDHPTDTQYF.

The J gene is TRBJ2-5, the V gene TRBV5-1; a weak D match, TRBD1 (5 bases). In germline, CDR1 is SGHRS, CDR2 YFSETQ. V lost 0 bases and J 7 bases, leaving 13 bases between the germline ends. The CDR3 is made up of 14 amino acids. The CDR3 reads CASSLVAGQGTQYF. CDR3 nucleotide sequence: TGCGCCAGCAGCTTGGTTGCAGGGCAGGGGACCCAGTACTTC. The complete variable domain, with remaining parts taken from reference TRBV5-1 and TRBJ2-5, reads KAGVTQTPRYLIKTRGQQVTLSCSPISGHRSVSWYQQTPGQGLQFLFEYFSETQRNKGNFPGRFSGRQFSNSRSEMNVSTLELGDSALYLCASSLVAGQGTQYFGPGTRLLVL.